This TCR beta chain was identified in a study of OX40 agonist ivuxolimab in advanced cancers. The overall study: People in dose escalation had one of these cancers: hepatocellular carcinoma, melanoma, renal cell or head and neck cancer. Earlier anti-PD-1, anti-PD-L1 or anti-CTLA-4 therapy was permitted; over 35% had received some. General study points: CD8+ T cells (on average) carried more expanded clones than CD4+ T cells.

The CDR3 is 17 residues long. Germline V gives CDR1 SGHAT, CDR2 FQNNGV. Trimming stripped 4 bases from V and 6 bases from J, with 25 bases between. Sequencing used immunoSEQ multiplex PCR; TCRdb keeps in-frame clones, though not all of them. The sample consists of approximately 40,000 clones, 92% of them appearing once. On this clone itself: What it binds is not known.

This sequence joins TRBV11-2 and TRBJ2-7; D is perhaps TRBD2 (5 bases). This specimen consisted of CD4+ or CD8+ T cells sorted from blood, obtained in a trial of the OX40 agonist ivuxolimab. This TCR derives from an adult with an advanced solid tumor such as melanoma, head and neck, liver or kidney cancer. The CDR3: CASSSLPISGYNFEQYF. CDR3 coding DNA: TGTGCCAGCAGCTCCCTCCCCATTTCGGGGTACAACTTCGAGCAGTACTTC.